These 6 T cell receptor beta chains originate from one sample sequenced in a study of CD8 T cells in ankylosing spondylitis. TCRdb reprocessed the 5' RACE reads with MiXCR, giving one entry per CDR3 protein. The profile shows more than 200,000 distinct CDR3 sequences, more than 20% of them singletons. The sample was blood, either unsorted or a sorted T cell fraction (not recorded which). The receptors stem from a male donor with ankylosing spondylitis or in good health (not recorded which).

This clonotype was counted between two and nine times. The genes are TRBV29-1 and TRBJ2-3; D gene uncertain. Trimming removed 0 bases at V and 6 bases at J, with 13 bases between. The CDR3 runs to 14 residues. Per the germline V gene, CDR1 is SQVTM and CDR2 is ANQGSEA. CDR3 amino acids: CSVEDTSTRDTQYF. The CDR3 DNA follows: TGCAGCGTTGAAGACACTTCGACTCGGGATACGCAGTATTTT.

The CDR3 DNA follows: TGTGCCAGCAGCCCCACTTCCGGGCGCGCCAACTATGGCTACACCTTC. Its protein is CASSPTSGRANYGYTF. This rearrangement joins TRBV5-5 to TRBJ1-2, with unresolved D. V was trimmed by 4 bases and J by 2 bases, leaving 18 bases between them. This CDR3 region has 16 residues. From germline, CDR1 is SGHKS and CDR2 YYEKEE (reference sequence).

This clonotype was counted a few times. The gene calls are TRBV12-3 or TRBV12-4 and TRBJ2-7; 9 positions match TRBD1. V was pared by 5 bases and J by 3 bases, with 11 bases of the junction left unmatched. The CDR3 length is 16 residues. CDR3: CASSRLVRTGVYEQYF. For the CDR3, the DNA is TGTGCCAGCAGTAGACTGGTGCGGACAGGGGTCTACGAGCAGTACTTC.

The rearrangement uses TRBV10-3 and TRBJ2-7, with 10 nucleotides matching TRBD2. The CDR3 runs 17 residues. In germline, CDR1 is ENHRY, CDR2 SYGVKD. J lost 2 bases, V lost 4 bases, and 11 bases had no gene match. The chain's CDR3 is CAISGRLAGADTYEQYF. The CDR3 region has the DNA TGTGCCATCAGTGGACGCCTAGCGGGGGCCGATACCTACGAGCAGTACTTC.

The sample holds a few counts of this clonotype. The chain carries TRBV12-3 or TRBV12-4 and TRBJ2-7, with unresolved D. Trimming cost V 7 bases and J 3 bases, with 16 bases left between them. CDR3 length: 14 residues. The CDR3 here is CASTTGGGNYEQYF. CDR3 in DNA: TGTGCCAGCACTACGGGCGGCGGCAACTACGAGCAGTACTTC.

This clonotype was counted between two and nine times. The chain couples TRBV13 to TRBJ2-1; TRBD1 aligns across 8 bases. This CDR3 comprises 12 residues. Losses at the gene ends were 3 bases for V and 12 bases for J; bases not matched to a gene: 4. The V gene's germline CDR1 is PRHDT and CDR2 FYEKMQ (reference sequence). The chain's CDR3 is CASSFRGPGQFF. CDR3 coding DNA: TGTGCCAGCAGCTTCAGGGGGCCGGGGCAGTTCTTC.